This TCR beta chain was identified during a study of blood T cell repertoires in COVID-19. This CDR3 comprises 17 residues. V trimming: 3 bases; J trimming: 7 bases; junction bases outside the gene matches: 6. Germline CDR1 and CDR2: MNHEY and SVGEGT. In the study's own analysis: By means of reference gene primer amplification, nucleated cell counts were estimated. Some clones are missing from TCRdb's copy, which holds only in-frame ones; the method was immunoSEQ multiplex PCR. That table is the source of V, J and clone size, and D and trimming were worked out from the DNA. Of around 100,000 clones in the sample, over 65% were seen once.

Sequenced sample: peripheral blood. The origin of this receptor is a man in his 70s with COVID-19, enrolled during active disease. The chain combines TRBV6-2 or TRBV6-3 with TRBJ2-1; 16 bases match TRBD2. CDR3 loop: CASSYYGGLAGGNEQFF. CDR3 in DNA: TGTGCCAGCAGTTATTATGGGGGACTAGCGGGAGGGAATGAGCAGTTCTTC.